This TCR beta chain was captured by sequencing in a study of preoperative IRX-2 immunotherapy in early breast cancer. Sequencing used immunoSEQ multiplex PCR; TCRdb keeps in-frame clones, though not all of them. The top ten hold 1.2% of the sample, which has around 43,000 clones, around three quarters seen once. The CDR3 extends over 13 amino acids. Note on this clone: At one end the junction does not follow the germline gene, possibly because of a read error.

The treatment: preoperative locoregional IRX-2 cytokine immunotherapy. Preoperative locoregional IRX-2 cytokine immunotherapy was tested in the phase Ib source study. The V and J genes are TRBV7-1 and TRBJ2-7; D gene unclear. TRBV7-1 is placed among ORFs of uncertain function. The receptor comes from a human donor with breast cancer. Material: tumor tissue, obtained after IRX-2 immunotherapy. CDR3 sequence: CASSRVRGYDQYF. CDR3 sequence (DNA): TGTGCCAGCAGCCGTGTAAGAGGTTACGATCAGTACTTC.